This record covers a single T cell receptor (beta chain). The antigen remains unidentified. With a J-beta primer mix and a sample-barcoded 5' primer, a second PCR ran 7 to 11 cycles. One entry per CDR3 protein results from TCRdb running MiXCR on the 5' RACE reads. The repertoire holds about 1.8 million distinct CDR3 sequences, with 40% to 55% as singletons. The CDR3 spans 14 residues. The V end was cut by 4 bases, the J end by 6 bases, with 14 bases between. The germline V gene encodes CDR1 SGHAT and CDR2 FQDESV (reference sequence). This sample was included in a study of blood T cells in healthy people across ages. Study-wide results and caveats: Diversity of TCR beta per million T cells declined in a roughly linear way with age.

The sample was blood. This receptor was taken from a woman aged 40-49 years in good health. V and J are TRBV11-1 and TRBJ2-3; D uncertain. CDR3 in amino acids: CASSSGPTPDTQYF. The CDR3 DNA sequence: TGTGCCAGCAGCTCCGGGCCTACCCCGGATACGCAGTATTTT.